This T cell receptor (beta chain) originates from a study of T cells in Graves' hyperthyroidism and ophthalmopathy. Findings and limits, study-wide: Blood shared most expanded thyroid clonotypes above 0.001. Prediction of ophthalmopathy progression came a median about 6 months pre-onset.

Regions amplified from RNA transcripts were the TCR beta CDR3 regions. HTBI primers were employed in a first-round RT-PCR of the TCR CDR3. TCRdb called the multiplex PCR reads again in MiXCR, with one record for every CDR3 protein. This sample carries fewer than 350,000 distinct CDR3 sequences, roughly 15% of them seen once, and the ten largest clones take around 30%. The ends lost 3 bases at V and 6 bases at J; junction bases unmatched: 11. In germline, CDR1 is DFQATT, CDR2 SNEGSKA (reference sequence). The CDR3 totals 15 residues. This clonotype has ten or more counts. The target antigen is unknown. The specimen sequenced was blood. This chain links TRBV20-1 with TRBJ2-7; 10 positions agree with TRBD1. This TCR came from a woman in her 50s with Graves' hyperthyroidism that later progressed to Graves' ophthalmopathy. The CDR3 here is CSASGQGVKVSEQYF. The CDR3 bases are TGCAGTGCTAGCGGACAGGGGGTCAAGGTCTCCGAGCAGTACTTC.